Below are 14 T cell receptor beta chains sequenced from a single sample in a study of blood T cell repertoires in COVID-19. Using immunoSEQ multiplex PCR, the repertoire was profiled, and TCRdb retains in-frame clones only, with some absent. The data contain about 200,000 clones, just under 85% of them seen just once; the ten biggest clones take up 7.5% to 8%. The sequenced sample was peripheral blood. These receptors were taken from a woman aged 45-60 years with active or convalescent COVID-19.

The chain employs TRBV4-1 and TRBJ1-1, with 9 bases that match TRBD1. The V gene's germline CDR1 is MGHRA and CDR2 YSYEKL. Unmatched junction bases numbered 11, after V lost 5 bases and J lost 7 bases. The CDR3 length is 15 residues. This CDR3 reads CASSFQPGQGIEAFF. In nucleotides, the CDR3 is TGCGCCAGCAGCTTCCAGCCGGGACAGGGAATTGAAGCTTTCTTT.

The chain carries TRBV14 and TRBJ2-5; D is ambiguous. The ends were cut back, 1 base at V and 7 bases at J, with 13 bases in the middle. The CDR3 extends over 14 amino acids. Germline V gene sequence: CDR1 SGHDN, CDR2 FVKESK. The chain's CDR3 is CASSQVTSLATQYF. The CDR3 region has the DNA TGTGCCAGCAGCCAAGTGACCTCGTTAGCGACCCAGTACTTC.

CDR3 coding DNA: TGCGCCAGCAGCGCCCAGGGTAACTATGGCTACACCTTC. Translation gives CASSAQGNYGYTF. This chain links TRBV5-1 with TRBJ1-2; tentative D call: TRBD1 (5 bases). Germline lookup yields CDR1 SGHRS and CDR2 YFSETQ. The CDR3 runs 13 residues. Deletions cut 4 bases from V and 1 base from J, with 8 bases between.

This clone was counted once. The gene calls are TRBV2 and TRBJ2-5, with TRBD1 matching over 8 bases. With 7 bases clipped from V and 0 bases from J, the junction kept 16 bases outside the gene matches. This CDR3 comprises 18 residues. The germline CDR1 and CDR2 sequences are SNHLY and FYNNEI. The CDR3 reads CASKVGQGATQYQETQYF. CDR3 DNA: TGTGCCAGCAAGGTGGGGCAGGGGGCGACCCAGTACCAAGAGACCCAGTACTTC. The full variable domain, completed using reference TRBV2 and TRBJ2-5, is EPEVTQTPSHQVTQMGQEVILRCVPISNHLYFYWYRQILGQKVEFLVSFYNNEISEKSEIFDDQFSVERPDGSNFTLKIRSTKLEDSAMYFCASKVGQGATQYQETQYFGPGTRLLVL.

The chain carries TRBV7-2 and TRBJ2-7; D ambiguous. Germline CDR1 is SGHTA and CDR2 is FQGNSA. Trimming left V 3 bases short and J 1 base short, with 7 bases between. This CDR3 region has 13 residues. CDR3 residues: CASSFSPSYEQYV. In DNA form, the CDR3 reads TGTGCCAGCAGCTTCTCTCCTTCCTACGAGCAGTACGTC.

J is TRBJ2-5 and V is TRBV19; D gene uncertain. The CDR3 contains 13 residues. The V and J ends lost 2 bases and 6 bases respectively, with 10 bases between them. Germline V gene lookup returns CDR1 LNHDA and CDR2 SQIVND (reference sequence). As DNA, the CDR3 is TGTGCCAGTAGTATAAATGGCCCTCAGACCCAGTACTTC. Protein sequence: CASSINGPQTQYF.

To note about this clone: Other nucleotide sequences from this sample produce the same CDR3. The chain combines TRBV5-1 with TRBJ2-5; D is possibly TRBD2 (6 bases). Trimming took off 0 bases at V and 5 bases at J, with 11 bases between the two ends. The germline V gene has CDR1 SGHRS and CDR2 YFSETQ. The CDR3 consists of 14 residues. CDR3 DNA sequence: TGCGCCAGCAGCTTGGCCGGGGGTCTGGAGACCCAGTACTTC. Protein sequence: CASSLAGGLETQYF.

The rearrangement joins TRBV6-1 to TRBJ2-5; D ambiguous. The CDR3 contains 15 residues. The germline gives CDR1 MNHNS, CDR2 SASEGT. The ends were cut back, 3 bases at V and 3 bases at J, with 14 bases in the middle. CDR3 loop: CASSDSPRSEETQYF. The CDR3 DNA reads TGTGCCAGCAGTGACTCCCCACGCAGCGAAGAGACCCAGTACTTC.

CDR3 sequence (DNA): TGTGCCAGCAGTTTCGGGGGTACGGGCCCCCGGAATGAAAAACTGTTTTTT. This codes for CASSFGGTGPRNEKLFF. The chain couples TRBV28 to TRBJ1-4; the D gene is possibly TRBD1 (5 bases). The CDR3 covers 17 residues. The V and J ends lost 3 bases and 5 bases respectively, with 19 bases between them. The germline V gene encodes CDR1 MDHEN and CDR2 SYDVKM.

This clone came up a few times. The rearrangement uses TRBV9 and TRBJ1-2, with a tentative D call TRBD1 (6 bases). V was clipped by 3 bases and J by 3 bases, with 15 bases between them. This CDR3 has 15 amino acids. Germline values: CDR1 SGDLS, CDR2 YYNGEE. The CDR3 DNA follows: TGTGCCAGCAGCGCCAGTACAGGGAAGGACTATGGCTACACCTTC. Amino acids: CASSASTGKDYGYTF.

The gene calls are TRBV7-9 and TRBJ2-7; the match to TRBD2 covers 7 bases. V was pared by 0 bases and J by 2 bases, with 1 base of the junction left unmatched. The CDR3 has 14 amino acids. The germline V gene encodes CDR1 SEHNR and CDR2 FQNEAQ (reference sequence). This CDR3 is CASSLAGGPYEQYF. The CDR3 DNA reads TGTGCCAGCAGCTTAGCGGGAGGGCCCTACGAGCAGTACTTC.

The rearrangement uses TRBV2 and TRBJ1-2; TRBD1 aligns across 11 bases. V was pared by 8 bases and J by 7 bases, with 6 bases of the junction left unmatched. Germline lookup yields CDR1 SNHLY and CDR2 FYNNEI. CDR3 length: 13 residues. The CDR3 region is CASRGQGASGYTF. The DNA for the CDR3 is TGTGCCAGCCGAGGACAGGGGGCCTCTGGCTACACCTTC.

The chain carries TRBV2 and TRBJ2-1, with 8 bases lining up with TRBD1. The CDR3 is 15 amino acids. Germline trimming cut 6 bases from V and 4 bases from J; bases unmatched to any gene: 8. Germline V gene data show CDR1 as SNHLY and CDR2 as FYNNEI. The CDR3 spells CASSSNRDRYNEQFF. CDR3 nucleotides: TGTGCCAGCAGCTCTAACCGGGACAGGTACAATGAGCAGTTCTTC. Full variable domain (remainder filled in from reference TRBV2 and TRBJ2-1): EPEVTQTPSHQVTQMGQEVILRCVPISNHLYFYWYRQILGQKVEFLVSFYNNEISEKSEIFDDQFSVERPDGSNFTLKIRSTKLEDSAMYFCASSSNRDRYNEQFFGPGTRLTVL.

The DNA of the CDR3 is TGTGCCTGGAGTGGACAGGGGATGAACACTGAAGCTTTCTTT. It yields the protein CAWSGQGMNTEAFF. The chain employs TRBV30 and TRBJ1-1; 8 nucleotides line up with TRBD1. Germline V gives CDR1 GTSNPN, CDR2 SVGIG (reference sequence). The length of the CDR3 is 14 residues. With V trimmed by 1 base and J by 0 bases, 1 base remained unmatched.